This TCR beta chain is from a study of T cell responses to AZD1222 COVID-19 vaccine. The assay was immunoSEQ multiplex PCR, and TCRdb's table has in-frame clones only and misses some. The top ten hold over 11% of the sample, which has about 69,000 clones, about four fifths seen once. On this clone itself: Its antigen is unidentified.

Germline values: CDR1 LNHDA, CDR2 SQIVND (reference sequence). The CDR3 is 14 amino acids. Trimming pared 7 bases from V and 6 bases from J, leaving 19 bases between. Study results and limitations: The number of AZD1222 recipients seropositive at baseline was only five or six. Among the donors, most were white British and more were female, and clonal diversity was possibly underestimated. Close to half of spike-specific TCRs reportedly recognize unmutated variant regions.

This receptor was obtained from an adult who received the AZD1222 COVID-19 vaccine. This chain connects TRBV19 to TRBJ2-7; a possible D gene is TRBD1 (6 bases). The specimen comprised peripheral blood, sampled 28 days after the second AZD1222 dose. CDR3 DNA: TGTGCCAGTAAGCCCGCGACTCAGGGGCGCGAGCAGTACTTC. Its translation is CASKPATQGREQYF.